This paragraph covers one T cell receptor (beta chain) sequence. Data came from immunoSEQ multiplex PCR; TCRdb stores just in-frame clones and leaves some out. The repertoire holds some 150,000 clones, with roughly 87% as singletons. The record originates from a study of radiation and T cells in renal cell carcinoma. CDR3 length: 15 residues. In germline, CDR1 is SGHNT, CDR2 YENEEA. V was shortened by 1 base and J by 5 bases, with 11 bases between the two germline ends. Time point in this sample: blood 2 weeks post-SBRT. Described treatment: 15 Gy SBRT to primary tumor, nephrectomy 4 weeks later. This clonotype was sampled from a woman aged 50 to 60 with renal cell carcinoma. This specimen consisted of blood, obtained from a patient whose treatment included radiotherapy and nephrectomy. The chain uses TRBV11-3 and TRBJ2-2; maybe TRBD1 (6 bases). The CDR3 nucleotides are TGTGCCAGCAGCTTAGGCAGGGGAGAGACCGGGGAGCTGTTTTTT. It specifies CASSLGRGETGELFF.